The rows below give T cell receptor beta chains drawn from one sample of a study of cytomegalovirus exposure and HLA in healthy donors. Assay: immunoSEQ multiplex PCR; the TCRdb copy retains only in-frame clones and omits some. This sample has 150,000 to 200,000 clones, with approximately 84% found just once. The source material was PBMCs. These receptors were collected from a young man in good health and CMV-seropositive. The conserved cysteine and the conserved F or W are not part of the CDR3 here. Where a row states a size, it is once, few, many or the class of an expanded clone; other rows omit it.

TRBV7-8,TRBJ1-2,.,ASSLGDTPEIRGYT
TRBV15,TRBJ1-2,few,ATSRGDPGDKFYGYT
TRBV6-6,TRBJ2-3,.,ASSMTGGEGTDTQY
TRBV7-2,TRBJ2-7,.,ASSLRTRGQDEQY
TRBV6-1,TRBJ2-7,once,ASSTTSYEQY
TRBV29-1,TRBJ2-2,.,SVLHNPLTGELF
TRBV5-1,TRBJ2-7,.,ASSLGQGYHEQY
TRBV19,TRBJ1-5,.,ASSIGIRVSGQPQH
TRBV20-1,TRBJ1-4,few,SATGNEKLF
TRBV23-1,TRBJ2-7,once,ASSTGVYEQY
TRBV30,TRBJ2-7,.,AWSVLRSYEQY
TRBV29-1,TRBJ2-3,.,SVEKAGVTDTQY
TRBV27,TRBJ2-1,once,ASGGGGGPFYNEQF
TRBV28,TRBJ1-5,.,ASSLWELGSNQPQH
TRBV9,TRBJ2-7,.,ASSAGTGTYEQY
TRBV5-1,TRBJ2-7,.,ASSLLKRTSGDYEQY
TRBV28,TRBJ1-4,.,ASSSHRASLGGEKLF
TRBV6-5,TRBJ2-7,.,ASSYRGGNSYEQY
TRBV4-1,TRBJ2-7,.,ASSPQGRRSYEQY
TRBV2,TRBJ2-2,.,ASRHRDTFTGELF
TRBV11-2,TRBJ2-7,.,ASSTTGSSYEQY
TRBV28,TRBJ2-5,.,ASSPSGVGRETQY
TRBV19,TRBJ1-2,.,ASRTSYGYT
TRBV10-3,TRBJ1-5,.,AIRGITSQPQH
TRBV27,TRBJ2-5,.,ASSSHSTQY
TRBV6-4,TRBJ2-7,few,ASSPTGESPYEQY
TRBV12-5,TRBJ2-4,.,ASGLPPFQWLAKNIQY
TRBV30,TRBJ1-3,.,AWSVRSRGNTIY
TRBV6-1,TRBJ2-1,.,ASSEEWGQYLYNEQF
TRBV7-9,TRBJ1-1,.,ASSPRAYTEAF
TRBV9,TRBJ2-3,once,ASSVELAGGPTDTQY
TRBV4-3,TRBJ2-1,once,ASSQAGTGQEQF
TRBV7-2,TRBJ2-7,few,ASSPGGTGGYEQY
TRBV30,TRBJ2-1,.,AWTRLVPEQF
TRBV30,TRBJ1-1,.,AWSTWGGKENTEAF
TRBV11-1,TRBJ2-7,.,ASSSDRGPGEQY
TRBV19,TRBJ1-5,.,ASSLSGPQH
TRBV4-2,TRBJ1-1,.,ASSQGGTDTEAF
TRBV27,TRBJ2-7,.,ASSSGTSAYEQY
TRBV20-1,TRBJ2-5,.,STTGYGTQY
TRBV27,TRBJ2-3,.,ASSLLVGVGTQY
TRBV10-3,TRBJ2-2,.,AITGDSGTGELF
TRBV4-1,TRBJ1-1,.,ASSQSTGTVNTEAF